This T cell receptor (beta chain) was recorded in a study of blood T cell repertoires in COVID-19. Study information: Sites across the United States, Italy and Spain contributed samples from acute and convalescent COVID-19. PBMCs, B-cell-depleted T cells, or T cells provided the cDNA or gDNA that made up the material.

Under the authors' procedure: Estimated nucleated cell counts came from reference gene primer amplification. Some clones are missing from TCRdb's copy, which holds only in-frame ones; the method was immunoSEQ multiplex PCR. From that table come the V and J calls and clone size; the DNA was used to work out D and trimming. The top ten clones hold less than 5.5% of a sample with 150,000 to 200,000 clones, roughly nine tenths of them seen once. J lost 2 bases, V lost 3 bases, and 4 bases had no gene match. This CDR3 has 14 residues. Germline loops: CDR1 SGDLS, CDR2 YYNGEE. The source material was peripheral blood. The sequence came from a human donor in a cohort sampled during active COVID-19. The chain uses TRBV9 and TRBJ2-7; TRBD1 aligns across 8 bases. CDR3 DNA: TGTGCCAGCAGCGACGGACAGGGACCCTACGAGCAGTACTTC. It codes for CASSDGQGPYEQYF.